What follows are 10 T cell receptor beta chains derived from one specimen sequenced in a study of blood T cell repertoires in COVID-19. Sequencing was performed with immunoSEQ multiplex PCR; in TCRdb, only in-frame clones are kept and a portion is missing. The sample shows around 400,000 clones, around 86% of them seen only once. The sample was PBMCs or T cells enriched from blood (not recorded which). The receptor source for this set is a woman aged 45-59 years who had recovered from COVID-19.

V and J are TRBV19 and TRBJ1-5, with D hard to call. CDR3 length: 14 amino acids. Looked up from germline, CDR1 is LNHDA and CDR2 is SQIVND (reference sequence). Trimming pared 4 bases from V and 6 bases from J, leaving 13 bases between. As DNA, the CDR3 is TGTGCCAGTAGTACCGGTCTCGGAGGTCAGCCCCAGCATTTT. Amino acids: CASSTGLGGQPQHF.

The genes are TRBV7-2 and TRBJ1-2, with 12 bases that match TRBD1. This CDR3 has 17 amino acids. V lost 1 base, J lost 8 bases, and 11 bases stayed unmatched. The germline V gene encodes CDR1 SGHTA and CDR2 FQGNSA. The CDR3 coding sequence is TGTGCCAGCAGCTTAGATCTAGCCGGGACAGGGGGCGGAGGCTACACCTTC. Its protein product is CASSLDLAGTGGGGYTF.

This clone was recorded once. Here the CDR3 DNA reads TGTGCCAGCAGCCAGGGACAGGCGTCCCATAATTCACCCCTCCACTTT. Its translation is CASSQGQASHNSPLHF. The chain combines TRBV3-1 (or the pseudogene TRBV3-2) with TRBJ1-6; 8 bases map to TRBD1. The CDR3 runs 16 residues. Per germline, CDR1 LGHDT and CDR2 YNNKEL (reference sequence). Trimming removed 3 bases from V and 5 bases from J; junction bases left unmatched: 6.

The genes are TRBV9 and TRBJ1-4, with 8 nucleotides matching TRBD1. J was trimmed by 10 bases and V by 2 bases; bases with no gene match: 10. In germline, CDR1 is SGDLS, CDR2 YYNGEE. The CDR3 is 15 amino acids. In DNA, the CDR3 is TGTGCCAGCAGCGTGGACAGGGAGGGATTGGGAAAACTGTTTTTT. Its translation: CASSVDREGLGKLFF. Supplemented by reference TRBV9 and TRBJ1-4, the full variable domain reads DSGVTQTPKHLITATGQRVTLRCSPRSGDLSVYWYQQSLDQGLQFLIQYYNGEERAKGNILERFSAQQFPDLHSELNLSSLELGDSALYFCASSVDREGLGKLFFGSGTQLSVL.

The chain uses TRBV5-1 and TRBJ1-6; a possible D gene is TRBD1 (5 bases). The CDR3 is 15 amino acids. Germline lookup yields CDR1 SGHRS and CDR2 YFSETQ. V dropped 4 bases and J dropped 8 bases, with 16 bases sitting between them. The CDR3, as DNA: TGCGCCAGCAGCCCGGGGACGGGGGGTGATTCACCCCTCCACTTT. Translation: CASSPGTGGDSPLHF.

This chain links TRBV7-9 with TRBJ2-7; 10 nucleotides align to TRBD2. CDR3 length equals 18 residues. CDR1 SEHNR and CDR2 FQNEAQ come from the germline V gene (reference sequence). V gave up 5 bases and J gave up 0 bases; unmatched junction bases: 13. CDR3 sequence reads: CASSPTGSGRARSYEQYF. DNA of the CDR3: TGTGCCAGCAGCCCGACTGGGAGCGGGAGGGCCCGCTCCTACGAGCAGTACTTC. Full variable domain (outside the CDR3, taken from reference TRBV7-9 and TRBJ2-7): DTGVSQNPRHKITKRGQNVTFRCDPISEHNRLYWYRQTLGQGPEFLTYFQNEAQLEKSRLLSDRFSAERPKGSFSTLEIQRTEQGDSAMYLCASSPTGSGRARSYEQYFGPGTRLTVT.

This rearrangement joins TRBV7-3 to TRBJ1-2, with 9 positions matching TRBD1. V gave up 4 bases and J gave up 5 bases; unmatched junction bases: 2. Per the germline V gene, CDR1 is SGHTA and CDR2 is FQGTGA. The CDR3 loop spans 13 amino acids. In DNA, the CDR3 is TGTGCCAGCAGCTATGGACAGGGGTATGGCTACACCTTC. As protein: CASSYGQGYGYTF.

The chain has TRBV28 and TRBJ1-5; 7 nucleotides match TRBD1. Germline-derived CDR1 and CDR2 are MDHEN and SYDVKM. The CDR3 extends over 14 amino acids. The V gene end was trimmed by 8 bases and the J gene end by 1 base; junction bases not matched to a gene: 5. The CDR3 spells CASFPTGSNQPQHF. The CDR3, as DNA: TGTGCCAGCTTTCCGACAGGGAGCAATCAGCCCCAGCATTTT.

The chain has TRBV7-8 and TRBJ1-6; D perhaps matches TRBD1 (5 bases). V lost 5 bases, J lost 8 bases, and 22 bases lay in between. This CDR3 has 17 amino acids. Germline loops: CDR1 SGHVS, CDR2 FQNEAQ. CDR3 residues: CASSLSPSAGGYSPLHF. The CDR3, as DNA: TGTGCCAGCAGCCTTTCACCAAGCGCCGGGGGTTATTCACCCCTCCACTTT.

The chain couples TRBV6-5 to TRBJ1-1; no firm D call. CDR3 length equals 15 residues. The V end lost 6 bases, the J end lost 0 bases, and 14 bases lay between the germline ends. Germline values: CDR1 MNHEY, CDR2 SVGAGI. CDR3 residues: CASRLNPKMNTEAFF. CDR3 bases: TGTGCCAGCAGACTAAATCCCAAGATGAACACTGAAGCTTTCTTT.